This T cell receptor (beta chain) was profiled in a study of post-analysis software for immune sequencing data. Looking at the study overall: Both relapsing-remitting and secondary progressive multiple sclerosis featured among the disease courses, as did progressive-relapsing multiple sclerosis.

Concerning this clonotype itself: Its antigen is still unknown.

With 2 bases removed from V and 0 bases from J, the gap between germline ends came to 11 bases. The germline V gene encodes CDR1 ENHRY and CDR2 SYGVKD. The CDR3 contains 15 residues. Unique-molecular-identifier-tagged TCR beta cDNA libraries were used. The source material, 1 to 10 million T cells, gave rise to 500,000 or so cDNA molecules. TCRdb analysed the PCR reads with MiXCR anew, one entry per CDR3 protein. The sample consists of 250,000 to 300,000 distinct CDR3 sequences, 35% to 45% of them appearing once. Study results and caveats: Patients used roughly five TRBV segments, including TRBV5-6, TRBV5-1 and TRBV20-1, more often than controls. Multiple sclerosis patients had significantly lower normalized Chao1 diversity than controls. Strong co-clustering by F measure was seen for same-batch samples.

This sequence was found in a girl under 18 with multiple sclerosis. This rearrangement joins TRBV10-3 to TRBJ2-7; D is unresolved. Sequences were obtained from blood. The CDR3 nucleotides are TGTGCCATCAGTGAGGGTGGGCTAAGCTCCTACGAGCAGTACTTC. It codes for CAISEGGLSSYEQYF.